The following is a T cell receptor (beta chain) sequence with its context. The CDR3 length is 18 residues. CDR1 is MDHEN and CDR2 is SYDVKM in the germline V gene. The germline V and J ends were trimmed by 3 bases and 0 bases, with 20 bases remaining between them. The source of the sample is a study of blood T cell repertoires in COVID-19. This table comes from immunoSEQ multiplex PCR, and its TCRdb copy is limited to in-frame clones, with some not included. The sample holds roughly 180,000 clones, around 82% seen once. The clonotype originates from a woman older than 75 with active or convalescent COVID-19. Sequencing was carried out using peripheral blood. The chain combines TRBV28 with TRBJ1-2; D gene ambiguous. The CDR3 loop reads CASSFSVGGLSANYGYTF. In DNA, the CDR3 is TGTGCCAGCAGTTTTTCCGTCGGAGGCCTATCTGCTAACTATGGCTACACCTTC.